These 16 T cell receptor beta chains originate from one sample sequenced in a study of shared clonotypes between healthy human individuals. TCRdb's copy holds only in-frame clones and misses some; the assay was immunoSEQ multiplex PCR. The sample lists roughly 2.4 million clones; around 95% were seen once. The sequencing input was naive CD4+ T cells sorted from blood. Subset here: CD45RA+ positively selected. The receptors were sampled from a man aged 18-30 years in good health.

This chain's CDR3 is CASSPTGQGKTEAFF. The CDR3 DNA reads TGTGCCAGCAGCCCAACGGGACAGGGGAAGACTGAAGCTTTCTTT. This rearrangement joins TRBV4-2 to TRBJ1-1; 10 bases are a match to TRBD1. Germline CDR1 is LGHNA and CDR2 is YNFKEQ. The CDR3 length is 15 residues. J gave up 5 bases and V 4 bases, and 7 bases lay outside the gene matches.

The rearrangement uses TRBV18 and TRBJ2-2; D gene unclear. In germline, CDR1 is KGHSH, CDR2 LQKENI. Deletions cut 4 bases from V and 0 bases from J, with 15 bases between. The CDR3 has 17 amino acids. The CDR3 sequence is CASSRKPHDANTGELFF. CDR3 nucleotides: TGTGCCAGCTCACGAAAACCCCACGACGCGAACACCGGGGAGCTGTTTTTT.

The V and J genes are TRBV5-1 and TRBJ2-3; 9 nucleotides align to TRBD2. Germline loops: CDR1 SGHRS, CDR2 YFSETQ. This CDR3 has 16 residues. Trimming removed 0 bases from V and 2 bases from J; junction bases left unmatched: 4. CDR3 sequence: CASSLALAGITDTQYF. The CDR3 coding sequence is TGCGCCAGCAGCTTGGCTCTAGCGGGAATCACAGATACGCAGTATTTT.

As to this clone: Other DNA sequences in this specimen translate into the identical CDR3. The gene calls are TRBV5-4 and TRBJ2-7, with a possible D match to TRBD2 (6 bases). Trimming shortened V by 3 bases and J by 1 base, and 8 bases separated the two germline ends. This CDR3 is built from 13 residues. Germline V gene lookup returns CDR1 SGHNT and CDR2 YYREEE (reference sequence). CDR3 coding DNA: TGTGCCAGCAGCTCGGGGGTTTCCTACGAGCAGTACTTC. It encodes CASSSGVSYEQYF. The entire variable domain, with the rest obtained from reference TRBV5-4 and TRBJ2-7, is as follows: ETGVTQSPTHLIKTRGQQVTLRCSSQSGHNTVSWYQQALGQGPQFIFQYYREEENGRGNFPPRFSGLQFPNYSSELNVNALELDDSALYLCASSSGVSYEQYFGPGTRLTVT.

The CDR3 spells CASSEFLPGGGEKLFF. The CDR3 bases are TGCGCCAGCAGTGAATTTCTGCCGGGGGGCGGTGAAAAACTGTTTTTT. The genes are TRBV10-2 and TRBJ1-4; D perhaps matches TRBD1 (6 bases). Germline assignment: CDR1 WSHSY and CDR2 SAAADI. V was cut by 3 bases and J by 7 bases, with 18 bases left in between. This CDR3 region has 16 residues.

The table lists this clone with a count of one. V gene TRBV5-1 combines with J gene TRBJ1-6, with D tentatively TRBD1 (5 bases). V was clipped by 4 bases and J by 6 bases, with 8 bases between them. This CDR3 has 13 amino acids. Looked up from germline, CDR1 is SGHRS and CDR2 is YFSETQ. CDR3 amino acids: CASSRDVNSPLHF. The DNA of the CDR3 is TGCGCCAGCAGCAGGGACGTTAATTCACCCCTCCACTTT.

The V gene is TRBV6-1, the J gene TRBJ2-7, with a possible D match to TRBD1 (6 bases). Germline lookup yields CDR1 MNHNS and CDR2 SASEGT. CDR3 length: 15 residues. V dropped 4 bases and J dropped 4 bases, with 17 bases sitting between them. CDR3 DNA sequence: TGTGCCAGCAGTGCCCGGACAGCCGGTGAGTACGAGCAGTACTTC. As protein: CASSARTAGEYEQYF.

The CDR3 nucleotides are TGTGCCAGCTCACCACAGAACTCCCCAGATACGCAGTATTTT. It specifies CASSPQNSPDTQYF. The chain uses TRBV18 and TRBJ2-3; D unresolved. The V end was cut by 1 base, the J end by 4 bases, with 9 bases between. The CDR3 is made up of 14 amino acids. Germline V gives CDR1 KGHSH, CDR2 LQKENI.

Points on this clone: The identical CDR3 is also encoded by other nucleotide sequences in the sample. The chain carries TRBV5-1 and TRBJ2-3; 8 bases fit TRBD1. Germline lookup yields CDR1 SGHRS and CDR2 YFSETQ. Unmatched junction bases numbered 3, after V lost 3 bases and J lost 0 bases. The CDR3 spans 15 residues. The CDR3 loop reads CASSYRDRSTDTQYF. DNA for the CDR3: TGCGCCAGCAGCTACCGGGACAGGAGCACAGATACGCAGTATTTT.

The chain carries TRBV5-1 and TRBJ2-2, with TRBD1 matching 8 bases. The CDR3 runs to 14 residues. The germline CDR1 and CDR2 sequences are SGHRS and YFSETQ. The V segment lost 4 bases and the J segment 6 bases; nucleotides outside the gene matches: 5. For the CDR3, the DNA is TGCGCCAGCAGCACTGGACAGGGCGCCGGGGAGCTGTTTTTT. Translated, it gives CASSTGQGAGELFF.

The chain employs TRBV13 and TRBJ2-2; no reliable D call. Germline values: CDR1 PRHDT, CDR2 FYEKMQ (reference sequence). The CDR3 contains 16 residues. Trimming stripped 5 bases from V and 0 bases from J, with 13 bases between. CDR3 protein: CASSHPDTPNTGELFF. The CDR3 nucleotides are TGTGCCAGCAGCCATCCCGACACGCCGAACACCGGGGAGCTGTTTTTT.

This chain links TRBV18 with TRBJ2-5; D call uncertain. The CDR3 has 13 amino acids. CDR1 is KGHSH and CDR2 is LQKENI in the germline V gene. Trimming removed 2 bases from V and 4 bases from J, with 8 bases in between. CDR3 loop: CASSPGIAETQYF. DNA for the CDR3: TGTGCCAGCTCACCAGGGATTGCAGAGACCCAGTACTTC.

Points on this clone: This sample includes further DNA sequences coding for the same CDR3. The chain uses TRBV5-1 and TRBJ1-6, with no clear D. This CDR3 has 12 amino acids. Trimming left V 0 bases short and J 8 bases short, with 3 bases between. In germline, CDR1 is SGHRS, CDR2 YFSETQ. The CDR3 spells CASSLGDSPLHF. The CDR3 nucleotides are TGCGCCAGCAGCTTGGGTGATTCACCCCTCCACTTT.

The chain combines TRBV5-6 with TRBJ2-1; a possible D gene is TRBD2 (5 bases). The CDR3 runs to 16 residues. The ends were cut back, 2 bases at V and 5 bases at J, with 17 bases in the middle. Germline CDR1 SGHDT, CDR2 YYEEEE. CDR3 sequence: CASSFPGLKYNNEQFF. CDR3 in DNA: TGTGCCAGCAGCTTTCCCGGACTGAAGTACAACAATGAGCAGTTCTTC.

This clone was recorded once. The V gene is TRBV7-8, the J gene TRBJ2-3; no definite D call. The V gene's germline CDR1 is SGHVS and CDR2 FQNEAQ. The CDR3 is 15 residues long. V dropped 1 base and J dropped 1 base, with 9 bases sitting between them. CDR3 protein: CASSLGLGGTDTQYF. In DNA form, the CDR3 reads TGTGCCAGCAGCTTAGGGCTAGGAGGCACAGATACGCAGTATTTT.

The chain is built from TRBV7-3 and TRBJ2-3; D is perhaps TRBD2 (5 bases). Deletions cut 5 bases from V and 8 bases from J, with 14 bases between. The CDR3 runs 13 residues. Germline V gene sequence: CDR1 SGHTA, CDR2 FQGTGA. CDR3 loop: CASSPRTLATQYF. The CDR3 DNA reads TGTGCCAGCAGCCCCAGGACTTTAGCTACGCAGTATTTT.